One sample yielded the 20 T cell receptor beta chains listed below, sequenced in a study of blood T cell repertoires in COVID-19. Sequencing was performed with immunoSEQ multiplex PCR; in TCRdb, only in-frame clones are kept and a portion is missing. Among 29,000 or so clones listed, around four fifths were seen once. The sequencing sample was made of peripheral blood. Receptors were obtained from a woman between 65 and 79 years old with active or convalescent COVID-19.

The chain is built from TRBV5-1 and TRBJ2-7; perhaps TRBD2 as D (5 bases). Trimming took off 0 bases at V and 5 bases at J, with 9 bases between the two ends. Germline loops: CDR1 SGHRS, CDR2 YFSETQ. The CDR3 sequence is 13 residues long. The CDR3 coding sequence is TGCGCCAGCAGCTTGGTGCCGGGGAACGAGCAGTACTTC. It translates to CASSLVPGNEQYF.

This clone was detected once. The CDR3 region is CASSGTSGGTFTDTQYF. In DNA form, the CDR3 reads TGTGCCAGCAGCGGGACTAGCGGGGGGACCTTCACAGATACGCAGTATTTT. This chain uses TRBV9 with TRBJ2-3; 14 nucleotides align to TRBD2. Trimming at V came to 3 bases and at J to 2 bases, leaving 5 bases not matched to a gene. CDR3 size: 17 residues. Germline assignment: CDR1 SGDLS and CDR2 YYNGEE.

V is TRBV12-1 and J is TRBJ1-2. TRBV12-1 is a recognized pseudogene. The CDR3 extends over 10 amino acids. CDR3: CARRNYGYTF. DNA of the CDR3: TGTGCCAGACGGAACTATGGCTACACCTTC.

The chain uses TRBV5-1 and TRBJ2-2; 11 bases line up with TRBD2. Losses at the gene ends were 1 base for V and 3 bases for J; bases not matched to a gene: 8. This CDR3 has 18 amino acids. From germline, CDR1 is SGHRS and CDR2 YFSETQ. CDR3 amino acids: CASSLSALAGGYTGELFF. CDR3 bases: TGCGCCAGCAGCTTGTCAGCCCTAGCGGGGGGCTACACCGGGGAGCTGTTTTTT. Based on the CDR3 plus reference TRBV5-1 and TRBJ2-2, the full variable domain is KAGVTQTPRYLIKTRGQQVTLSCSPISGHRSVSWYQQTPGQGLQFLFEYFSETQRNKGNFPGRFSGRQFSNSRSEMNVSTLELGDSALYLCASSLSALAGGYTGELFFGEGSRLTVL.

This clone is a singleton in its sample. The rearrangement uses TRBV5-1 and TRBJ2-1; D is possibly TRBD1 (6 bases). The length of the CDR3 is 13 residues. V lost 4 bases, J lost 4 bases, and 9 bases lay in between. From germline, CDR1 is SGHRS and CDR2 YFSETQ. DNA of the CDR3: TGCGCCAGCAGCCTACAGGGATACAATGAGCAGTTCTTC. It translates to CASSLQGYNEQFF.

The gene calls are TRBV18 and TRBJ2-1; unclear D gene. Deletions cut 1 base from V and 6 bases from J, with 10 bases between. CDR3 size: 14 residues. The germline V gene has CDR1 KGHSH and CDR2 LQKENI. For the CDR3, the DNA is TGTGCCAGCTCACCACGTGAGCGAAGCAATGAGCAGTTCTTC. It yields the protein CASSPRERSNEQFF.

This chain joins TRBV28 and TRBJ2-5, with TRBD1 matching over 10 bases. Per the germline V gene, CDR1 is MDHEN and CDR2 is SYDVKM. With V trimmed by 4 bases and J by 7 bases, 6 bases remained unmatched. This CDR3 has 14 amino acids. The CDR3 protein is CASSSGQGWGTQYF. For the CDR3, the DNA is TGTGCCAGCAGTTCGGGACAGGGGTGGGGGACCCAGTACTTC.

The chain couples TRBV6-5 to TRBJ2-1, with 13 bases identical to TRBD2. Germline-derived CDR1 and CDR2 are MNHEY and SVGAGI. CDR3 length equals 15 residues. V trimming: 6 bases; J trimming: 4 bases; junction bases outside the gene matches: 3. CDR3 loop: CASRLGLAGYNEQFF. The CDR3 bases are TGTGCCAGCAGACTGGGACTAGCGGGATACAATGAGCAGTTCTTC.

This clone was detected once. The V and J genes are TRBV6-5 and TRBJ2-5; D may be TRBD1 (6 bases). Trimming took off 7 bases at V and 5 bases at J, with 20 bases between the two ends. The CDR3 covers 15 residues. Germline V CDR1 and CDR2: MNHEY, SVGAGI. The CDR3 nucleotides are TGTGCCAGCATGGGGATATTGGGGGCCTCGGAGACCCAGTACTTC. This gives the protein CASMGILGASETQYF.

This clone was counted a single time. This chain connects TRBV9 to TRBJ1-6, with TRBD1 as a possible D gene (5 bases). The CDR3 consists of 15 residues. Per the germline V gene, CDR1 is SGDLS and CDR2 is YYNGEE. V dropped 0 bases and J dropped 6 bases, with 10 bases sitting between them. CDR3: CASSVEGRANSPLHF. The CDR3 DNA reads TGTGCCAGCAGCGTAGAGGGCAGGGCTAATTCACCCCTCCACTTT.

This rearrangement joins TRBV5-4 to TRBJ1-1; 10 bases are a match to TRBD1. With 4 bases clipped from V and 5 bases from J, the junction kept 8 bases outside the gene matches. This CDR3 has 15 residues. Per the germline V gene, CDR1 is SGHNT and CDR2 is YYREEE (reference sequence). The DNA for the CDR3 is TGTGCCAGCAGCGCCCTCCCGGGACAGGGGACTGAAGCTTTCTTT. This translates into CASSALPGQGTEAFF. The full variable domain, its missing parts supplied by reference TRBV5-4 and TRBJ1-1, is ETGVTQSPTHLIKTRGQQVTLRCSSQSGHNTVSWYQQALGQGPQFIFQYYREEENGRGNFPPRFSGLQFPNYSSELNVNALELDDSALYLCASSALPGQGTEAFFGQGTRLTVV.

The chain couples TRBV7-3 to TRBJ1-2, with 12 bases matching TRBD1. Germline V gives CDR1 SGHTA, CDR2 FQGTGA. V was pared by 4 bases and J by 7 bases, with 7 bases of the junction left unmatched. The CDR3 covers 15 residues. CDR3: CASSSGGQGAFGYTF. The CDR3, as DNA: TGTGCCAGCAGCTCTGGGGGACAGGGGGCATTTGGCTACACCTTC.

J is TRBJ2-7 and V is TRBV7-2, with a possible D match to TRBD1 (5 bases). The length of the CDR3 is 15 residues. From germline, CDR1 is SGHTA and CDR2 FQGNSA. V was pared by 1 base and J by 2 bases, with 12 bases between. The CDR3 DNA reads TGTGCCAGCAGCTTAGTGCTACAGGCGACCTACGAGCAGTACTTC. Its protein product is CASSLVLQATYEQYF.

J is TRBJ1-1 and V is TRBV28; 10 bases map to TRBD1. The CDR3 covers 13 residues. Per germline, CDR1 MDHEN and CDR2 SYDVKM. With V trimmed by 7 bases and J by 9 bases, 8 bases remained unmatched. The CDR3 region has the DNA TGTGCCAGCACCTTAGGGGACAGGGGTAAAGCTTTCTTT. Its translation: CASTLGDRGKAFF.

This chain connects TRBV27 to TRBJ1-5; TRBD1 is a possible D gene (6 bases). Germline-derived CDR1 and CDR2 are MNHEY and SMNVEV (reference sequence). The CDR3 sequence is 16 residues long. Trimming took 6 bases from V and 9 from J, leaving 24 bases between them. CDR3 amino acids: CASSLSPGQPVLPQHF. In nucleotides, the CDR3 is TGTGCCAGCAGCTTAAGCCCCGGACAGCCGGTACTGCCCCAGCATTTT.

The CDR3 region has the DNA TGCAGCCCTAGCAACGTCAATGAGCAGTTCTTC. This codes for CSPSNVNEQFF. This chain links TRBV20-1 with TRBJ2-1, with D possibly TRBD2 on 5 matching bases. CDR1 is DFQATT, CDR2 SNEGSKA, per germline (reference sequence). The CDR3 spans 11 residues.

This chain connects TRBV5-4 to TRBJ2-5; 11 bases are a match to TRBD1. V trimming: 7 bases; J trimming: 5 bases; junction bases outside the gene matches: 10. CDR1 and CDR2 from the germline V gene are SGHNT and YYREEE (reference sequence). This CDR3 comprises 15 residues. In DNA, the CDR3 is TGTGCCAGCTCTAGGACAGGGGGCGCCGGGGAGACCCAGTACTTC. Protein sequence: CASSRTGGAGETQYF. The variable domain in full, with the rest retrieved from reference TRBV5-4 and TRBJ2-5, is ETGVTQSPTHLIKTRGQQVTLRCSSQSGHNTVSWYQQALGQGPQFIFQYYREEENGRGNFPPRFSGLQFPNYSSELNVNALELDDSALYLCASSRTGGAGETQYFGPGTRLLVL.

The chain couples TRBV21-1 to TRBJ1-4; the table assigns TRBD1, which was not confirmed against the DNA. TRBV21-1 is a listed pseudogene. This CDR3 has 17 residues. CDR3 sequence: CASSKLTTGTGAEKLFF. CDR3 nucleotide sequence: TGTGCCAGCAGCAAACTCACAACTGGGACAGGGGCTGAAAAACTGTTTTTT.

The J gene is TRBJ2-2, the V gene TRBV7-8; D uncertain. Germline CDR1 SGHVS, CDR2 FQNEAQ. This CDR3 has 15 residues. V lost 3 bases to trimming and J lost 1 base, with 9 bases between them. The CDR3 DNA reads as TGTGCCAGCAGCTTTCGTGGCCAGAACACCGGGGAGCTGTTTTTT. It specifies CASSFRGQNTGELFF.

The CDR3 region has the DNA TGCAGCGTTGTATCCGGGTACCAAGAGACCCAGTACTTC. Its protein is CSVVSGYQETQYF. This chain links TRBV29-1 with TRBJ2-5; D is unclear. Trimming left V 4 bases short and J 0 bases short, with 9 bases between. CDR3 size: 13 residues. The germline V gene has CDR1 SQVTM and CDR2 ANQGSEA.